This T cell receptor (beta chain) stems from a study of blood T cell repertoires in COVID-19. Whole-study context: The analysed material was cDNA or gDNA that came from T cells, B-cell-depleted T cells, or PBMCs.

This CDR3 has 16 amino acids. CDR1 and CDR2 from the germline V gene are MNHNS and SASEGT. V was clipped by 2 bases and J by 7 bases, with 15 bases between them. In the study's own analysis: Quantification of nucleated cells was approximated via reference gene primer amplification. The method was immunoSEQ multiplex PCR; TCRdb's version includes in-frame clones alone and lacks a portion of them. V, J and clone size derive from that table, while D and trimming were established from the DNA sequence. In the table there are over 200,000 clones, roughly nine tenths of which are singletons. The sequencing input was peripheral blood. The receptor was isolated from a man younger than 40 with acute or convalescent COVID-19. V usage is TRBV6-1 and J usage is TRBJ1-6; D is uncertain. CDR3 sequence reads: CASSESSSGPNSPLHF. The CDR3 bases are TGTGCCAGCAGTGAATCGTCAAGCGGGCCGAATTCACCCCTCCACTTT.